This TCR beta chain was documented in a study of glioma-infiltrating T cells after dendritic cell vaccination. The time point is: after dendritic cell vaccination, including at tumor progression/relapse. Autologous tumor lysate was loaded overnight onto monocyte-derived dendritic cells grown 6 to 7 days with IL-4 and GM-CSF. At biweekly intervals, patients got three intradermal dendritic cell vaccine injections. The CDR3 covers 15 residues. J lost 3 bases, V lost 6 bases, and 6 bases had no gene match. The germline CDR1 and CDR2 sequences are SNHLY and FYNNEI. Sequencing used immunoSEQ multiplex PCR; TCRdb keeps in-frame clones, though not all of them. The sample carries 2,000 to 3,000 clones, roughly 85% recorded once. This clone was recorded a few times.

Sequencing was performed on tumor tissue, taken after dendritic cell vaccination. V usage is TRBV2 and J usage is TRBJ2-7, with TRBD1 matching 12 bases. The clonotype comes from a human donor with glioblastoma. This CDR3 reads CASRPGQGALYEQYF. CDR3 nucleotide sequence: TGTGCCAGCAGGCCGGGACAGGGGGCCCTCTACGAGCAGTACTTC.